The 20 T cell receptor beta chains below come from one sample, sequenced in a study of cytomegalovirus exposure and HLA in healthy donors. PCR amplification relied on 60 Vbeta primers (plus 13 Jbeta primers). Some clones are missing from TCRdb's copy, which holds only in-frame ones; the method was immunoSEQ multiplex PCR. The data contain about 180,000 clones, roughly 87% of them singletons. The source material was PBMCs. These receptors all come from a woman aged 50 to 65 in good health and CMV-seronegative.

The chain carries TRBV30 and TRBJ1-5, with D uncertain. Germline CDR1 GTSNPN, CDR2 SVGIG (reference sequence). The CDR3 totals 16 residues. The V end was cut by 1 base, the J end by 0 bases, with 13 bases between. CDR3 DNA sequence: TGTGCCTGGAGTGACGGTAGAACCGATAGCAATCAGCCCCAGCATTTT. It codes for CAWSDGRTDSNQPQHF.

The chain couples TRBV5-1 to TRBJ2-7, with 8 positions matching TRBD1. V lost 5 bases, J lost 4 bases, and 2 bases stayed unmatched. The CDR3 covers 12 residues. Germline V gives CDR1 SGHRS, CDR2 YFSETQ. DNA for the CDR3: TGCGCCAGCAGTCACAGGGGGTACGAGCAGTACTTC. It codes for CASSHRGYEQYF. Combining the CDR3 with reference TRBV5-1 and TRBJ2-7 gives the whole variable domain KAGVTQTPRYLIKTRGQQVTLSCSPISGHRSVSWYQQTPGQGLQFLFEYFSETQRNKGNFPGRFSGRQFSNSRSEMNVSTLELGDSALYLCASSHRGYEQYFGPGTRLTVT.

The gene calls are TRBV4-2 and TRBJ1-2, with 7 bases matching TRBD1. The germline gives CDR1 LGHNA, CDR2 YNFKEQ. Trimming at V came to 1 base and at J to 4 bases, leaving 6 bases not matched to a gene. This CDR3 region has 15 residues. This CDR3 reads CASSQARTGTYGYTF. CDR3 DNA sequence: TGTGCCAGCAGCCAAGCGAGGACAGGAACCTATGGCTACACCTTC.

The chain links TRBV7-2 to TRBJ1-4; 7 bases are shared with TRBD1. In germline, CDR1 is SGHTA, CDR2 FQGNSA. V lost 6 bases and J lost 4; bases outside the gene matches: 2. The CDR3 runs 13 residues. The CDR3 DNA reads as TGTGCCAGCAGTGGACAGGATAATGAAAAACTGTTTTTT. Protein product: CASSGQDNEKLFF.

The rearrangement links TRBV11-1 to TRBJ1-2, with D possibly matching TRBD1 (5 bases). The CDR3 consists of 15 residues. V lost 4 bases to trimming and J lost 0 bases, with 12 bases between them. CDR1 is SGHAT, CDR2 FQDESV, per germline (reference sequence). The CDR3 sequence is CASSSPQVANYGYTF. In nucleotides, the CDR3 is TGTGCCAGCAGCTCGCCACAGGTAGCTAACTATGGCTACACCTTC.

The rearrangement uses TRBV28 and TRBJ1-6; a possible D gene is TRBD1 (5 bases). CDR1 MDHEN and CDR2 SYDVKM come from the germline V gene. The CDR3 consists of 12 residues. The V end was cut by 5 bases, the J end by 9 bases, with 8 bases between. CDR3 nucleotide sequence: TGTGCCAGCAGTCCGACAGTTTCACCCCTCCACTTT. Translation: CASSPTVSPLHF.

The gene calls are TRBV10-3 and TRBJ1-1, with D unresolved. CDR3 length: 13 residues. Germline CDR1 is ENHRY and CDR2 is SYGVKD. Between the trimmed V and J ends, which lost 3 bases and 5 bases, there was a span of 10 bases. The DNA of the CDR3 is TGTGCCATCAGTGACATCCTCCGGACTGAAGCTTTCTTT. It is translated as CAISDILRTEAFF.

This clone was seen a single time. The CDR3 sequence: CASSVRTVAGIGQGNNEQFF. CDR3 coding DNA: TGTGCCAGCAGCGTAAGGACGGTCGCCGGAATAGGACAGGGGAACAATGAGCAGTTCTTC. This chain links TRBV9 with TRBJ2-1; 9 nucleotides match TRBD1. The J segment lost 5 bases and the V segment lost 1 base, leaving 19 bases of the junction unmatched. Per the germline V gene, CDR1 is SGDLS and CDR2 is YYNGEE. This CDR3 has 20 residues.

The rearrangement joins TRBV9 to TRBJ2-3; D may be TRBD2 (6 bases). The CDR3 is 15 residues long. Germline V gives CDR1 SGDLS, CDR2 YYNGEE. V was cut by 1 base and J by 1 base, with 10 bases left in between. Here the CDR3 DNA reads TGTGCCAGCAGCGTAATGGGGACTGGCACAGATACGCAGTATTTT. This codes for CASSVMGTGTDTQYF.

The chain has TRBV19 and TRBJ1-5; no clear D. This CDR3 has 17 residues. The V gene's germline CDR1 is LNHDA and CDR2 SQIVND (reference sequence). Trimming shortened V by 7 bases and J by 2 bases, and 21 bases separated the two germline ends. This chain's CDR3 is CASTKLGEVRGNQPQHF. CDR3 DNA sequence: TGTGCCAGTACCAAGCTCGGGGAGGTGCGTGGCAATCAGCCCCAGCATTTT.

This clone was counted a single time. The rearrangement uses TRBV7-9 and TRBJ2-7, with a tentative D call TRBD1 (6 bases). The CDR3 covers 16 residues. CDR1 and CDR2 (germline): SEHNR, FQNEAQ (reference sequence). Trimming removed 4 bases at V and 3 bases at J, with 19 bases between. This CDR3 is CASSSPLAGADYEQYF. CDR3 sequence (DNA): TGTGCCAGCAGCTCTCCTCTTGCAGGGGCTGACTACGAGCAGTACTTC.

The CDR3 loop is CASSQQTVGGAGYTF. CDR3 DNA sequence: TGTGCCAGCAGCCAACAGACAGTTGGCGGGGCTGGCTACACCTTC. This sequence joins TRBV14 and TRBJ1-2; D is perhaps TRBD1 (5 bases). Germline V gene sequence: CDR1 SGHDN, CDR2 FVKESK. The CDR3 runs to 15 residues. Trimming shortened V by 2 bases and J by 7 bases, and 17 bases separated the two germline ends.

This clone was counted a single time. The chain carries TRBV5-1 and TRBJ2-2, with TRBD2 matching 8 bases. The CDR3 length is 15 residues. In germline, CDR1 is SGHRS, CDR2 YFSETQ. J gave up 5 bases and V 2 bases, and 5 bases lay outside the gene matches. The CDR3 here is CASSLTIAGTGELFF. Here the CDR3 DNA reads TGCGCCAGCAGCTTAACGATAGCGGGGACCGGGGAGCTGTTTTTT.

J is TRBJ2-7 and V is TRBV27, with 13 bases identical to TRBD2. V lost 5 bases and J lost 5; bases outside the gene matches: 6. Germline CDR1 is MNHEY and CDR2 is SMNVEV (reference sequence). CDR3 size: 15 residues. The CDR3 is CASSTGTSGANEQYF. The DNA for the CDR3 is TGTGCCAGCAGTACAGGGACTAGCGGGGCCAACGAGCAGTACTTC.

The chain couples TRBV29-1 to TRBJ2-3, with TRBD2 as a possible D gene (7 bases). Trimming left V 7 bases short and J 0 bases short, with 11 bases between. Germline loops: CDR1 SQVTM, CDR2 ANQGSEA. This CDR3 contains 13 residues. The CDR3 reads CSGEGGSTDTQYF. CDR3 coding DNA: TGCAGCGGGGAGGGGGGAAGCACAGATACGCAGTATTTT.

This chain joins TRBV5-6 and TRBJ2-3; 10 nucleotides agree with TRBD2. From germline, CDR1 is SGHDT and CDR2 YYEEEE. With 0 bases clipped from V and 5 bases from J, the junction kept 6 bases outside the gene matches. The CDR3 sequence is 16 residues long. CDR3: CASSLVAGGRGDTQYF. The CDR3 DNA reads TGTGCCAGCAGCTTGGTAGCGGGAGGTCGAGGAGATACGCAGTATTTT.

The chain links TRBV4-3 to TRBJ2-3; 7 bases are a match to TRBD2. Losses at the gene ends were 0 bases for V and 5 bases for J; bases not matched to a gene: 20. The CDR3 is 20 amino acids. Germline CDR1 and CDR2: LGHNA and YSLEER. The CDR3 nucleotides read TGCGCCAGCAGCCAAGAGCGGGGTTTAGTGCGGGGGATTGCGAAAGATACGCAGTATTTT. Translation: CASSQERGLVRGIAKDTQYF.

This chain connects TRBV7-2 to TRBJ1-5, with no clear D. Trimming stripped 1 base from V and 2 bases from J, with 6 bases between. In germline, CDR1 is SGHTA, CDR2 FQGNSA. CDR3 length: 14 amino acids. The CDR3 loop reads CASSLDTGNQPQHF. DNA for the CDR3: TGTGCCAGCAGCTTAGATACTGGCAATCAGCCCCAGCATTTT. The variable domain in full, with the rest retrieved from reference TRBV7-2 and TRBJ1-5, is GAGVSQSPSNKVTEKGKDVELRCDPISGHTALYWYRQSLGQGLEFLIYFQGNSAPDKSGLPSDRFSAERTGGSVSTLTIQRTQQEDSAVYLCASSLDTGNQPQHFGDGTRLSIL.

CDR3: CATQTSVADTQYF. The CDR3 DNA reads TGTGCCACCCAGACTAGCGTGGCAGATACGCAGTATTTT. The chain links TRBV2 to TRBJ2-3; 8 bases map to TRBD2. V lost 10 bases to trimming and J lost 4 bases; unmatched junction nucleotides: 7. Looked up from germline, CDR1 is SNHLY and CDR2 is FYNNEI. The length of the CDR3 is 13 residues.

In this sample, this clone turned up once. This sequence joins TRBV6-1 and TRBJ1-5; 7 bases line up with TRBD1. Germline CDR1 MNHNS, CDR2 SASEGT. After removal of 8 bases from V and 8 bases from J, the junction contained 12 bases not matched to a gene. There are 14 residues in the CDR3. In DNA form, the CDR3 reads TGTGCCAGCCACCGACAGGGTTTGGACGAGCCCCAGCATTTT. Residues: CASHRQGLDEPQHF.